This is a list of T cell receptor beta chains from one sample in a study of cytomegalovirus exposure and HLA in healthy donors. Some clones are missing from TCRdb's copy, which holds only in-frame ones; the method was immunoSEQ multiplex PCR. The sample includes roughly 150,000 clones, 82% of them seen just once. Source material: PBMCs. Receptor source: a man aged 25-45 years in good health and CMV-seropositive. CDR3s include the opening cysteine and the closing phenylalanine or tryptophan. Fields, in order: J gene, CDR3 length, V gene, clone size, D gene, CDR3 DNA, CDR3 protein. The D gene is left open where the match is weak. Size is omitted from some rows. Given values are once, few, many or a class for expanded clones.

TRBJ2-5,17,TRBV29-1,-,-,TGCAGCGTTGAAGGAAGTGGGGCACCTTCGCTTCAAGAGACCCAGTACTTC,CSVEGSGAPSLQETQYF
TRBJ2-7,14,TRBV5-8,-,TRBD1,TGTGCCAGCAGGTTCCGGGACAGGACCCCTGGTTTGTACTTC,CASRFRDRTPGLYF
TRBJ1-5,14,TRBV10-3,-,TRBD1,TGTGCCATCAGTGATGACAGGGAGAATCAGCCCCAGCATTTT,CAISDDRENQPQHF
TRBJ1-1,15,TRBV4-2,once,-,TGTGCCAGCAGCCCCGGTGGGTCAGGGAACACTGAAGCTTTCTTT,CASSPGGSGNTEAFF
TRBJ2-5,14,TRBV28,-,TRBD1,TGTGCCAGCAGAAGGACAGGGGGCCGTGAGACCCAGTACTTC,CASRRTGGRETQYF
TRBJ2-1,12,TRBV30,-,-,TGTGCCTGGAGCGAAAACGCCCGGGAGCAGTTCTTC,CAWSENAREQFF
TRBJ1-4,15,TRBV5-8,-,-,TGTGCCAGCAGCCGAGGCGAGAGGACTAATGAAAAACTGTTTTTT,CASSRGERTNEKLFF
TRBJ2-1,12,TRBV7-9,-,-,TGTGCCAGCAGCGACGATAGACAGACGCAGTTCTTC,CASSDDRQTQFF
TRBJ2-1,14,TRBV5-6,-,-,TGTGCCAGCAGCTGGCGGCGGTCCTACAATGAGCAGTTCTTC,CASSWRRSYNEQFF
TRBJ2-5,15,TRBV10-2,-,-,TGCGCCAGCAGTGACTCCGCCCGGAGCCAAGAGACCCAGTACTTC,CASSDSARSQETQYF
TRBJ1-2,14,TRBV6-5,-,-,TGTGCCAGCAGTTTATCAACAGGGTCGGATGGCTACACCTTC,CASSLSTGSDGYTF
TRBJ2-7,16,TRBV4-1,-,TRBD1,TGCGCCAGCAGCCGAGGACTCGTAGGGGGCAACTACGAGCAGTACTTC,CASSRGLVGGNYEQYF
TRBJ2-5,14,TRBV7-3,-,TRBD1,TGTGCCAGCAGCGCCCGGACAGGGGGCGAGACCCAGTACTTC,CASSARTGGETQYF
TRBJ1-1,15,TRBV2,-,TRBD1,TGTGCCAGCAGTGCTCTGGGACAGATGAACACTGAAGCTTTCTTT,CASSALGQMNTEAFF
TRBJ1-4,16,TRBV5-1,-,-,TGCGCCAGCAGCTTACAGGGCCCAGGGACTAATGAAAAACTGTTTTTT,CASSLQGPGTNEKLFF
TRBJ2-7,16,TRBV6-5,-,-,TGTGCCAGCAGTTACTCTATAGCGGCGCTGAAGTACGAGCAGTACTTC,CASSYSIAALKYEQYF
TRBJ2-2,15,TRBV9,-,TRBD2,TGTGCCAGCAGCGAGCGGGAGGGCTACACCGGGGAGCTGTTTTTT,CASSEREGYTGELFF
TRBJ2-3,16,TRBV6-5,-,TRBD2,TGTGCCAGCAGTTACGCCGGGGGGAACCCCTTCGATACGCAGTATTTT,CASSYAGGNPFDTQYF
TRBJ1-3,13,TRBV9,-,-,TGTGCCAGCAGCCAGGGCTCTGGAAACACCATATATTTT,CASSQGSGNTIYF
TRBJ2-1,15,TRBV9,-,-,TGTGCCAGCAGCTCTCGGGACTCCCCCTACAATGAGCAGTTCTTC,CASSSRDSPYNEQFF
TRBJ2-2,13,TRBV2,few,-,TGTGCCAGCCGACTGCTAAACACCGGGGAGCTGTTTTTT,CASRLLNTGELFF
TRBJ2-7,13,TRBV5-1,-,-,TGCGCCAGCAGCTTGACAGGGCGCTACGAGCAGTACTTC,CASSLTGRYEQYF
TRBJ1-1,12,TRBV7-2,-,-,TGTGCCTGGGGAGGAGGTAAGACTGAAGCTTTCTTT,CAWGGGKTEAFF
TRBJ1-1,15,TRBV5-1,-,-,TGCGCCAGCAGCTTGGGGGGAGGTTTGAACACTGAAGCTTTCTTT,CASSLGGGLNTEAFF
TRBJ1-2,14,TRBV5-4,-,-,TGTGCCAGCAGCTTATATATCAGGGACTATGGCTACACCTTC,CASSLYIRDYGYTF
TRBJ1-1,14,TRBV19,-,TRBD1,TGTGCCAGTAGTATTAGGGGGCGAGACACTGAAGCTTTCTTT,CASSIRGRDTEAFF